A selection of T cell receptor beta chains follows, all from one sample in a study of post-analysis software for immune sequencing data. TCRdb re-called the PCR reads through MiXCR, storing one row per CDR3 protein. The sample records hundreds of thousands of distinct CDR3 sequences, 25% to 30% being singletons. The sequenced material came from blood. These receptors were obtained from a girl aged 5 to 17 with multiple sclerosis. CDR3s include the opening cysteine and the closing phenylalanine or tryptophan. D genes are given only for firm matches. Size values are once, few and many counts, or a class for expanded clones, and some rows have none.

j_call: TRBJ1-2
v_call: TRBV27
d_call: -
clone_size: few
cdr3_aa: CASSLWGRGYGYTF
cdr3_nt: TGTGCCAGCAGTTTGTGGGGCAGGGGCTATGGCTACACCTTC

j_call: TRBJ1-6
v_call: TRBV28
d_call: TRBD1
clone_size: -
cdr3_aa: CASSLIRQGYNSPLHF
cdr3_nt: TGTGCCAGCAGTTTAATCCGACAGGGCTATAATTCACCCCTCCACTTT

j_call: TRBJ2-4
v_call: TRBV19
d_call: -
clone_size: -
cdr3_aa: CASSSRDLANIQYF
cdr3_nt: TGTGCCAGTAGTTCCAGGGATTTGGCAAACATTCAGTACTTC

j_call: TRBJ1-1
v_call: TRBV25-1
d_call: -
clone_size: -
cdr3_aa: CASTPGVLATEAFF
cdr3_nt: TGTGCCAGCACCCCCGGGGTCCTTGCAACTGAAGCTTTCTTT

j_call: TRBJ2-4
v_call: TRBV12-3/TRBV12-4
d_call: TRBD1
clone_size: many
cdr3_aa: CASSLTGGNIQYF
cdr3_nt: TGTGCCAGCAGCCTAACAGGGGGCAACATTCAGTACTTC

j_call: TRBJ2-7
v_call: TRBV12-3/TRBV12-4
d_call: -
clone_size: -
cdr3_aa: CASQQRSYEQYF
cdr3_nt: TGTGCCAGCCAACAGAGGTCCTACGAGCAGTACTTC

j_call: TRBJ2-3
v_call: TRBV3-1
d_call: TRBD1
clone_size: few
cdr3_aa: CASSQDRTGLDTQYF
cdr3_nt: TGTGCCAGCAGCCAAGATCGGACAGGGTTAGATACGCAGTATTTT

j_call: TRBJ2-1
v_call: TRBV2
d_call: TRBD2
clone_size: -
cdr3_aa: CASSQERRVKAGSRSYNEQFF
cdr3_nt: TGTGCCAGCAGTCAAGAGCGACGGGTTAAAGCGGGGTCCCGCTCCTACAATGAGCAGTTCTTC

j_call: TRBJ2-3
v_call: TRBV3-1
d_call: -
clone_size: -
cdr3_aa: CASSQVQGTDTQYF
cdr3_nt: TGTGCCAGCAGCCAAGTCCAGGGCACAGATACGCAGTATTTT

j_call: TRBJ1-2
v_call: TRBV7-2
d_call: -
clone_size: many
cdr3_aa: CASSMGRGGLLGYTF
cdr3_nt: TGTGCCAGCAGCATGGGACGTGGGGGGCTCCTAGGCTACACCTTC

j_call: TRBJ2-3
v_call: TRBV12-3/TRBV12-4
d_call: -
clone_size: -
cdr3_aa: CASSYGADAQYF
cdr3_nt: TGTGCCAGCAGTTACGGAGCAGATGCGCAGTATTTT

j_call: TRBJ2-7
v_call: TRBV7-2
d_call: -
clone_size: -
cdr3_aa: CASSGGSPYEQYF
cdr3_nt: TGTGCCAGCAGCGGAGGCTCCCCCTACGAGCAGTACTTC

j_call: TRBJ2-3
v_call: TRBV6-1
d_call: -
clone_size: -
cdr3_aa: CASSEGRFADTQYF
cdr3_nt: TGTGCCAGCAGTGAGGGCAGGTTCGCAGATACGCAGTATTTT

j_call: TRBJ1-1
v_call: TRBV7-9
d_call: TRBD1
clone_size: -
cdr3_aa: CASSSRTGTENTEAFF
cdr3_nt: TGTGCCAGCAGCTCACGTACTGGGACAGAGAACACTGAAGCTTTCTTT

j_call: TRBJ2-5
v_call: TRBV4-2
d_call: TRBD2
clone_size: -
cdr3_aa: CASSQDFSGGALVETQYF
cdr3_nt: TGTGCCAGCAGCCAAGATTTTAGCGGGGGGGCTCTTGTGGAGACCCAGTACTTC

j_call: TRBJ2-1
v_call: TRBV20-1
d_call: -
clone_size: -
cdr3_aa: CSARVPASEGGNEQFF
cdr3_nt: TGCAGTGCTAGAGTGCCGGCTAGCGAGGGCGGGAATGAGCAGTTCTTC

j_call: TRBJ2-1
v_call: TRBV6-6
d_call: TRBD2
clone_size: -
cdr3_aa: CASSYRGGWNEQFF
cdr3_nt: TGTGCCAGCAGTTACAGGGGAGGGTGGAATGAGCAGTTCTTC

j_call: TRBJ2-2
v_call: TRBV6-2/TRBV6-3
d_call: -
clone_size: -
cdr3_aa: CASHTGHGELFF
cdr3_nt: TGTGCCAGCCACACGGGGCACGGGGAGCTGTTTTTT

j_call: TRBJ2-1
v_call: TRBV7-8
d_call: -
clone_size: -
cdr3_aa: CASSLGLGGGFFYNEQFF
cdr3_nt: TGTGCCAGCAGCTTAGGCCTTGGCGGGGGCTTTTTCTACAATGAGCAGTTCTTC

j_call: TRBJ2-7
v_call: TRBV4-2
d_call: -
clone_size: many
cdr3_aa: CASSQDRASYYEQYF
cdr3_nt: TGTGCCAGCAGCCAAGATCGGGCTAGCTACTACGAGCAGTACTTC

j_call: TRBJ2-5
v_call: TRBV6-1
d_call: -
clone_size: many
cdr3_aa: CASTPREEGYETQYF
cdr3_nt: TGTGCCAGCACCCCCCGGGAAGAGGGGTACGAGACCCAGTACTTC

j_call: TRBJ1-4
v_call: TRBV29-1
d_call: -
clone_size: -
cdr3_aa: CSVADPLGEKLFF
cdr3_nt: TGCAGCGTTGCGGACCCCCTTGGGGAAAAACTGTTTTTT

j_call: TRBJ2-4
v_call: TRBV6-5
d_call: -
clone_size: -
cdr3_aa: CASSYFSGVAKNIQYF
cdr3_nt: TGTGCCAGCAGTTACTTTTCAGGGGTAGCCAAAAACATTCAGTACTTC

j_call: TRBJ2-7
v_call: TRBV7-2
d_call: TRBD2
clone_size: -
cdr3_aa: CASSRQRGPYEQYF
cdr3_nt: TGTGCCAGCAGCCGCCAGCGGGGCCCCTACGAGCAGTACTTC

j_call: TRBJ2-7
v_call: TRBV6-5
d_call: TRBD1
clone_size: few
cdr3_aa: CASSATGTDSYEQYF
cdr3_nt: TGTGCCAGCAGTGCTACCGGGACAGACTCCTACGAGCAGTACTTC

j_call: TRBJ1-2
v_call: TRBV12-5
d_call: -
clone_size: few
cdr3_aa: CASARSYTF
cdr3_nt: TGTGCTAGTGCGAGGAGCTACACCTTC

j_call: TRBJ2-5
v_call: TRBV20-1
d_call: -
clone_size: -
cdr3_aa: CSAPTGRVEETQYF
cdr3_nt: TGCAGTGCTCCGACAGGGAGGGTAGAAGAGACCCAGTACTTC

j_call: TRBJ2-2
v_call: TRBV5-1
d_call: -
clone_size: -
cdr3_aa: CASSTRNTGELFF
cdr3_nt: TGCGCCAGCAGTACGAGGAACACCGGGGAGCTGTTTTTT

j_call: TRBJ2-3
v_call: TRBV20-1
d_call: TRBD1
clone_size: -
cdr3_aa: CSASSGGADTQYF
cdr3_nt: TGCAGTGCCTCCTCAGGGGGCGCAGATACGCAGTATTTT

j_call: TRBJ2-7
v_call: TRBV10-3
d_call: TRBD1
clone_size: -
cdr3_aa: CATSDPGQSYEQYF
cdr3_nt: TGTGCCACCAGTGATCCGGGACAGTCCTACGAGCAGTACTTC

j_call: TRBJ2-7
v_call: TRBV11-2
d_call: TRBD1
clone_size: few
cdr3_aa: CASSLEVVGTGVDEQYF
cdr3_nt: TGTGCCAGCAGCTTAGAGGTAGTGGGGACAGGGGTCGACGAGCAGTACTTC

j_call: TRBJ2-5
v_call: TRBV5-1
d_call: TRBD2
clone_size: few
cdr3_aa: CASSLQRGGETQYF
cdr3_nt: TGCGCCAGCAGCCTTCAACGGGGGGGAGAGACCCAGTACTTC

j_call: TRBJ2-7
v_call: TRBV29-1
d_call: -
clone_size: -
cdr3_aa: CSVTRGLSLRAYEQYF
cdr3_nt: TGCAGCGTTACCCGGGGACTTAGCTTGAGAGCCTACGAGCAGTACTTC

j_call: TRBJ2-7
v_call: TRBV28
d_call: TRBD1
clone_size: -
cdr3_aa: CASNGDSWYEQYF
cdr3_nt: TGTGCCAGTAATGGGGACAGTTGGTACGAGCAGTACTTC

j_call: TRBJ2-3
v_call: TRBV9
d_call: -
clone_size: -
cdr3_aa: CASSAVLGVGTDTQYF
cdr3_nt: TGTGCCAGCAGCGCCGTCCTTGGAGTAGGCACAGATACGCAGTATTTT

j_call: TRBJ2-1
v_call: TRBV7-2
d_call: TRBD2
clone_size: few
cdr3_aa: CASSLALAGFNEQFF
cdr3_nt: TGTGCCAGCAGCTTAGCGCTAGCGGGATTTAATGAGCAGTTCTTC

j_call: TRBJ2-7
v_call: TRBV28
d_call: TRBD2
clone_size: -
cdr3_aa: CASRPLAGGFEQYF
cdr3_nt: TGTGCCAGCAGACCACTAGCGGGAGGCTTCGAGCAGTACTTC

j_call: TRBJ2-1
v_call: TRBV7-2
d_call: -
clone_size: few
cdr3_aa: CASSLRLSESLGNEQFF
cdr3_nt: TGTGCCAGCAGCTTGCGCTTGTCCGAGTCCCTGGGTAATGAGCAGTTCTTC

j_call: TRBJ2-7
v_call: TRBV20-1
d_call: -
clone_size: many
cdr3_aa: CSARAGYEQYF
cdr3_nt: TGCAGTGCTAGAGCTGGCTACGAGCAGTACTTC

j_call: TRBJ1-5
v_call: TRBV6-6
d_call: TRBD1
clone_size: few
cdr3_aa: CASSYWGTGGNGQPQHF
cdr3_nt: TGTGCCAGCAGTTACTGGGGGACAGGGGGCAACGGTCAGCCCCAGCATTTT

j_call: TRBJ1-1
v_call: TRBV11-2
d_call: TRBD1
clone_size: -
cdr3_aa: CASSLGRTGRKAFF
cdr3_nt: TGTGCCAGCAGCTTAGGCCGGACAGGACGAAAAGCTTTCTTT

j_call: TRBJ2-1
v_call: TRBV20-1
d_call: TRBD1
clone_size: many
cdr3_aa: CSANRDRDYGEQFF
cdr3_nt: TGCAGTGCTAACCGGGACAGGGACTACGGTGAGCAGTTCTTC

j_call: TRBJ2-1
v_call: TRBV2
d_call: TRBD1
clone_size: few
cdr3_aa: CASGSIRGLNEQFF
cdr3_nt: TGTGCCAGCGGAAGTATAAGGGGGCTCAATGAGCAGTTCTTC

j_call: TRBJ1-4
v_call: TRBV2
d_call: -
clone_size: -
cdr3_aa: CASQMRTVNEKLFF
cdr3_nt: TGTGCCAGCCAAATGCGGACAGTCAATGAAAAACTGTTTTTT

j_call: TRBJ2-7
v_call: TRBV5-1
d_call: -
clone_size: few
cdr3_aa: CASSVTGTGDYEQYF
cdr3_nt: TGCGCCAGCAGCGTAACCGGGACGGGAGACTACGAGCAGTACTTC

j_call: TRBJ2-7
v_call: TRBV5-1
d_call: TRBD2
clone_size: -
cdr3_aa: CASSLVPGGIGEQYF
cdr3_nt: TGCGCCAGCAGCTTGGTGCCCGGGGGGATTGGCGAGCAGTACTTC

j_call: TRBJ2-7
v_call: TRBV9
d_call: -
clone_size: -
cdr3_aa: CASSPGTFYEQYF
cdr3_nt: TGTGCCAGCAGCCCCGGGACATTTTACGAGCAGTACTTC

j_call: TRBJ1-1
v_call: TRBV20-1
d_call: TRBD1
clone_size: -
cdr3_aa: CRAETGTVIMNTEAFF
cdr3_nt: TGCAGAGCAGAAACCGGGACAGTTATCATGAACACTGAAGCTTTCTTT

j_call: TRBJ2-1
v_call: TRBV7-2
d_call: TRBD2
clone_size: -
cdr3_aa: CASSRGRALSNEQFF
cdr3_nt: TGTGCCAGCAGCCGCGGGAGGGCCTTGAGCAATGAGCAGTTCTTC

j_call: TRBJ2-4
v_call: TRBV6-6
d_call: TRBD1
clone_size: -
cdr3_aa: CASRGQSLAKNIQYF
cdr3_nt: TGTGCCAGCAGGGGACAGAGCTTAGCCAAAAACATTCAGTACTTC

j_call: TRBJ2-3
v_call: TRBV11-2
d_call: -
clone_size: -
cdr3_aa: CASSLSGRRTQYF
cdr3_nt: TGTGCCAGCAGCTTATCTGGGCGGAGAACGCAGTATTTT

j_call: TRBJ2-5
v_call: TRBV5-1
d_call: -
clone_size: -
cdr3_aa: CASRPGNRETQYF
cdr3_nt: TGCGCCAGCAGGCCCGGAAATCGGGAGACCCAGTACTTC

j_call: TRBJ2-3
v_call: TRBV5-1
d_call: TRBD1
clone_size: few
cdr3_aa: CASTTGWTGDTDTQYF
cdr3_nt: TGCGCCAGCACCACGGGGTGGACAGGAGACACAGATACGCAGTATTTT

j_call: TRBJ2-5
v_call: TRBV20-1
d_call: -
clone_size: few
cdr3_aa: CSARDSHFDYEETQYF
cdr3_nt: TGCAGTGCTAGAGATTCCCACTTTGATTATGAAGAGACCCAGTACTTC

j_call: TRBJ2-3
v_call: TRBV27
d_call: -
clone_size: -
cdr3_aa: CASSLLQGTKDTQYF
cdr3_nt: TGTGCCAGCAGTTTACTTCAGGGGACCAAGGATACGCAGTATTTT

j_call: TRBJ1-2
v_call: TRBV6-1
d_call: TRBD1
clone_size: -
cdr3_aa: CASRKRQGFGRKGYTF
cdr3_nt: TGTGCCAGCAGGAAGAGACAGGGTTTTGGTCGCAAGGGCTACACCTTC

j_call: TRBJ1-2
v_call: TRBV29-1
d_call: -
clone_size: few
cdr3_aa: CSSEQGDYGYTF
cdr3_nt: TGCAGCTCCGAACAGGGTGACTATGGCTACACCTTC